This T cell receptor beta chain stems from a study of neurological immune-mediated disorders (dated by TCRdb to the late 2010s). Background for the entire study: Peripheral blood TCR-beta repertoires from patients with HTLV-I-associated myelopathy (HAM/TSP), patients with multiple sclerosis, and healthy controls were compared in the study using UMI-based sequencing. Of the approximately 68 subjects in the cohort, around 15 were HAM/TSP patients, some 34 were multiple sclerosis patients, and about 20 were healthy controls. Alongside PBMC samples, the set of approximately 100 TCR-beta libraries contained longitudinal samples, technical triplicates, and paired CD4+ and CD8+ T-cell subsets that had been sorted.

In the germline V gene, CDR1 corresponds to SGHVS and CDR2 to FNYEAQ. There are 13 amino acids in the CDR3, from cysteine to phenylalanine inclusive. Of all the DNA, just the CDR3 is kept, 39 bases in frame from base 1. V lost 3 bases and J lost 3 bases; the stretch between them is 8 bases long. cDNA was synthesized by template-switch 5'RACE using a primer carrying a 10-nucleotide random unique molecular identifier by which each TCR transcript was tagged. Every sequencing run yielded over 200 million TCR-beta sequences covering 15-18 subjects. The RNeasy kit was used to extract total RNA. The KAPA Real-time Library Amplification kit was used to amplify TCR-beta VDJ regions with primers for the TCR constant region and the 5'RACE anchor. A first PCR added sample indexes and Illumina adaptors, and a second PCR then raised library yield. The roughly 650 bp TCR product was size-selected on a 2% E-gel SizeSelection system after Ampure bead purification. Before pooling, library quality was assessed on a Bioanalyzer, concentration was determined with Qubit, and library quantification was performed with the Kapa Library Quantification kit. Paired-end 2 x 150 bp sequencing of the libraries was performed on an Illumina HiSeq 2500. To increase sequence diversity, roughly 25-31% phiX was spiked into each library pool. The authors processed their data as follows. Quality-filtered reads were processed with the UMI-based MiGEC pipeline, and over 85% of raw TCR sequences were removed by the MiGEC pipeline during error correction. IMGT germline references were used for alignment of VDJ genes, and clonotypes were defined by a unique CDR3 amino acid sequence together with V-J genes. Clonal expansion, Shannon diversity, and CDR3 relatedness (CalcPairwiseDistances, ClusterSamples) were evaluated with VDJtools, and phylogenetic trees were built with CLCbio workbench. Using coefficient-of-variation modelling across technical triplicates, the study counted a clone as expanded if it had at least 8 unique UMIs. Through fastp at Q25 and MiXCR, TCRdb rebuilt clones from the public reads, retaining in-frame beta chains. Rows with one shared CDR3 protein collapse into an entry with the most common genes and DNA. Here the V and J calls rest on TCRdb's processing, not on the authors' analysis. This sample holds around 33,000 distinct CDR3 sequences; 20% to 25% were observed only once. 30% of the sample rests with the top ten.

Beyond this particular receptor, the publication reports: TCR clonal expansion was highest in HAM/TSP patients and lowest in MS patients, with MS patients falling below even healthy controls. Expanded clones from different subjects shared no identical CDR3 amino acid sequences, which suggests that TCR-beta repertoires were private in all groups.

TCR libraries for sorted subsets were made from under 1.1 million sorted CD4+ or CD8+ T cells. Peripheral blood was subjected to Ficoll-Hypaque density gradient centrifugation to isolate PBMCs, which were then cryopreserved in liquid nitrogen. The study also sequenced paired sorted CD4+ and CD8+ subsets from healthy controls, HAM/TSP patients and MS patients. This clonotype was observed many times. Its antigen specificity is not known. Within one base of it there is no much larger clone, and no base qualities were kept. The sample was CD4+ T cells from blood. The source is a man aged 45-65 years with HTLV-1-associated myelopathy (HAM/TSP). The chain employs TRBV7-6 and TRBJ1-1; no D gene can be assigned with confidence. The CDR3 amino acid sequence is: CASSFQSYTEAFF. The DNA sequence is given as TGTGCCAGCAGCTTCCAGAGTTACACTGAAGCTTTCTTT.